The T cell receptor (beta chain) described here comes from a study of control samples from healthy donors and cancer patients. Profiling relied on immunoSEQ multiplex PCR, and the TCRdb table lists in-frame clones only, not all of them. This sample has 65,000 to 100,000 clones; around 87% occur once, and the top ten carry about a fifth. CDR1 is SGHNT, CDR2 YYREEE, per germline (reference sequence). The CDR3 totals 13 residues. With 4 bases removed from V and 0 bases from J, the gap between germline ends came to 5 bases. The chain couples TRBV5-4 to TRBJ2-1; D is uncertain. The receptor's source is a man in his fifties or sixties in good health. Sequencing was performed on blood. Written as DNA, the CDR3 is TGTGCCAGCAGCCCGGCCTCCTACAATGAGCAGTTCTTC. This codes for CASSPASYNEQFF.